This T cell receptor beta chain was observed in a study of CD8 T cells in Susac syndrome. The CDR3 spans 13 residues. The germline V gene has CDR1 MNHEY and CDR2 SVGAGI. V gave up 0 bases and J gave up 12 bases, with 14 bases separating them. Reverse transcription of roughly 0.5 to 1 ug RNA used random hexamers. TCRdb independently ran MiXCR on the immunoSEQ multiplex PCR reads; one entry per CDR3 protein. Altogether roughly 200,000 distinct CDR3 sequences are present, approximately 94% being singletons, with the ten largest covering 0.093%. Negative isolation yielded CD4+ and CD8+ T cells, and FACS enriched TEMRA cells.

This receptor was taken from a human donor with multiple sclerosis. The V and J genes are TRBV6-5 and TRBJ1-1, with D unclear. Sequenced: CD4+ T cells from PBMCs. Here the CDR3 reads CASSYSALQLPFF. CDR3 nucleotide sequence: TGTGCCAGCAGTTACTCGGCTCTGCAGCTTCCTTTCTTT.